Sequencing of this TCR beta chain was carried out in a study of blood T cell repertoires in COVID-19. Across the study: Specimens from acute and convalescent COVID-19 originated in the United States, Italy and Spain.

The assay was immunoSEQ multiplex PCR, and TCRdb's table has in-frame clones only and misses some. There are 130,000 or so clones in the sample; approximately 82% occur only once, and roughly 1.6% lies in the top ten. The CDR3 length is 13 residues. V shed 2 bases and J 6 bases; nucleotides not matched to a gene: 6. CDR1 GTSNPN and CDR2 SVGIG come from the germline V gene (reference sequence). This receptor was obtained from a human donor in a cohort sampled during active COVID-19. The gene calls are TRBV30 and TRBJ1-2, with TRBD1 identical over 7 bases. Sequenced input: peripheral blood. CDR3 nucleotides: TGTGCCTGGAGTAAGGGGGCCGAGGATGGCTACACCTTC. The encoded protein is CAWSKGAEDGYTF.